In its sample, the clone carrying this TCR beta chain was seen once. The data stem from a study of shared clonotypes between healthy human individuals. Sequenced by immunoSEQ multiplex PCR; TCRdb stores in-frame clones only, minus some. The sample holds a few hundred thousand clones; 70% to 80% are singletons and the top ten take around 11%. V dropped 4 bases and J dropped 2; count of bases not matched to a gene: 6. Germline values: CDR1 SEHNR, CDR2 FQNEAQ (reference sequence). The CDR3 is 15 residues long. The sequence derives from a middle-aged woman in good health. Some clones in this sample may be carry-over from other donors' samples. The genes are TRBV7-9 and TRBJ2-3; 7 bases are shared with TRBD1. The sample taken for sequencing was PBMCs. CDR3 sequence reads: CASSSGTAITDTQYF. In nucleotides, the CDR3 is TGTGCCAGCAGCTCCGGGACAGCCATCACAGATACGCAGTATTTT.